This T cell receptor beta chain was captured by sequencing in a study of T cell repertoires in cytomegalovirus infection. Background on the study: Indicated by public TCR beta signatures were CMV infection and matching HLA type. General observations from the study: HLA-C-restricted, CMV-specific TCR beta clonotypes were dominant ex vivo. Identification of carriers of CMV plus the relevant HLA was performed using cumulative public TCR beta family frequency.

This clonotype came up a few times. Its matching antigen is unknown. Using its own MiXCR run on the reads, TCRdb lists one record per CDR3 protein. The data contain under 800,000 distinct CDR3 sequences, approximately 25% of them singletons. What was sequenced was CD8+ T cells from PBMCs. The receptor was derived from a human donor in good health (CMV status not recorded). Some clones in this sample may be carry-over from other donors' samples.

The CDR3 sequence is CASSPQGFPGTTDEAFF. As DNA, the CDR3 is TGTGCCAGCTCACCACAAGGTTTTCCTGGGACGACCGATGAAGCTTTCTTT. The chain uses TRBV18 and TRBJ1-1; TRBD1 might be the D (5 bases). The CDR3 has 17 amino acids. The V gene's germline CDR1 is KGHSH and CDR2 LQKENI. The germline V and J ends were trimmed by 1 base and 7 bases, with 22 bases remaining between them.